This T cell receptor beta chain is drawn from a study of T cell repertoires in cytomegalovirus infection. Turning to the study itself: The public TCR beta signatures pointed to both CMV infection and matching HLA type.

This clonotype turned up a few times. What it binds is not known. TCRdb independently ran MiXCR on the reads; one entry per CDR3 protein. Among under 300,000 distinct CDR3 sequences listed, 20% to 25% were seen once. Trimming at V came to 4 bases and at J to 3 bases, leaving 9 bases not matched to a gene. CDR1 and CDR2 (germline): SGHTA, FQGNSA. The CDR3 runs 18 residues. The sequencing here drew on cultured PBMCs, taken from culture after CMV antigen stimulation. The TCR comes from a human donor in good health (CMV status not recorded). Some clones in this sample may be carry-over from other donors' samples. The gene calls are TRBV7-2 and TRBJ2-3; 14 bases fit TRBD2. The CDR3 loop is CASSSVGTSGSRTDTQYF. Here the CDR3 DNA reads TGTGCCAGCAGCTCCGTCGGGACTAGCGGGAGCCGGACAGATACGCAGTATTTT. Full variable domain (outside the CDR3, taken from reference TRBV7-2 and TRBJ2-3): GAGVSQSPSNKVTEKGKDVELRCDPISGHTALYWYRQSLGQGLEFLIYFQGNSAPDKSGLPSDRFSAERTGGSVSTLTIQRTQQEDSAVYLCASSSVGTSGSRTDTQYFGPGTRLTVL.